The 6 T cell receptor beta chains below were found in one sample sequenced in a study of blood T cell repertoires in COVID-19 (dated by TCRdb to about 2020). Libraries were constructed by the immunoSEQ multiplex PCR assay. TCRdb took this table from immuneACCESS and kept in-frame rearrangements with V and J called. Such tables lack part of the clones; where checked against another copy, unresolved V genes explain under half of the gap, and the rest is unexplained. The sample contains about 400,000 clones, around 92% of them found a single time. Roughly 1.2% of the sample is in the top ten clones. Sequences were obtained from peripheral blood. The receptor set was obtained from a man aged 40-50 years with acute or convalescent COVID-19.

The genes are TRBV7-6 and TRBJ1-2; TRBD1 agrees at 12 bases. Germline CDR1 SGHVS, CDR2 FNYEAQ. The CDR3 has 17 residues. V gave up 0 bases and J gave up 8 bases; unmatched junction bases: 10. In nucleotides, the CDR3 is TGTGCCAGCAGCTTAGCGCCAGGGACAGGGGGCTTGGGCGGCTACACCTTC. Translating it yields CASSLAPGTGGLGGYTF.

The genes are TRBV6-5 and TRBJ1-1; no definite D call. This CDR3 contains 12 residues. Germline V gives CDR1 MNHEY, CDR2 SVGAGI. Trimming removed 5 bases at V and 5 bases at J, with 9 bases between. The CDR3 protein is CASSPRRTEAFF. CDR3 DNA sequence: TGTGCCAGCAGTCCCCGGAGGACTGAAGCTTTCTTT.

The chain joins TRBV6-5 to TRBJ1-2; TRBD1 is a possible D gene (6 bases). The CDR3 has 15 residues. V was trimmed by 0 bases and J by 5 bases, leaving 13 bases between them. The germline V gene encodes CDR1 MNHEY and CDR2 SVGAGI. The CDR3 is CASSYSKTGPYGYTF. The DNA for the CDR3 is TGTGCCAGCAGTTACTCGAAGACAGGCCCTTATGGCTACACCTTC.

The chain carries TRBV19 and TRBJ1-3; D is undetermined. The ends were cut back, 10 bases at V and 0 bases at J, with 13 bases in the middle. Looked up from germline, CDR1 is LNHDA and CDR2 is SQIVND (reference sequence). This CDR3 contains 14 residues. In DNA form, the CDR3 reads TGTGCCACCCGACTACTGAACTCTGGAAACACCATATATTTT. Translation gives CATRLLNSGNTIYF.

This chain joins TRBV7-9 and TRBJ2-2; TRBD1 aligns across 10 bases. V trimming: 7 bases; J trimming: 0 bases; junction bases outside the gene matches: 8. The CDR3 has 17 amino acids. Germline CDR1 is SEHNR and CDR2 is FQNEAQ (reference sequence). The CDR3 DNA follows: TGTGCCAGCATCAGGACAGGGGGGGCCCCGAACACCGGGGAGCTGTTTTTT. Translation: CASIRTGGAPNTGELFF.

The chain has TRBV7-6 and TRBJ2-2, with 10 bases fitting TRBD1. Trimming took 3 bases from V and 7 from J; bases not matched to a gene: 8. The CDR3 runs to 16 residues. Germline loops: CDR1 SGHVS, CDR2 FNYEAQ. The CDR3 loop is CASSLGDRGRNGELFF. As DNA, the CDR3 is TGTGCCAGCAGCTTGGGAGACAGGGGGCGCAACGGGGAGCTGTTTTTT. The full variable domain, with the rest looked up from reference TRBV7-6 and TRBJ2-2, is GAGVSQSPRYKVTKRGQDVALRCDPISGHVSLYWYRQALGQGPEFLTYFNYEAQQDKSGLPNDRFSAERPEGSISTLTIQRTEQRDSAMYRCASSLGDRGRNGELFFGEGSRLTVL.